Below are 31 T cell receptor beta chains sequenced from a single sample in a study of Graves' ophthalmopathy and Graves' hyperthyroidism. Researchers took RNA transcripts and amplified TCR beta CDR3 regions from them. Scientists carried out first-round RT-PCR using HTBI primers and then a second-round multiplex PCR. TCRdb re-called the multiplex PCR reads through MiXCR, storing one row per CDR3 protein. Here the sample spans almost 750,000 distinct CDR3 sequences, 35% to 50% being singletons. Sequencing was performed on peripheral blood. The source is an adult man with Graves' ophthalmopathy.

The chain couples TRBV5-1 to TRBJ2-5, with D possibly matching TRBD2 (7 bases). This CDR3 contains 14 residues. Germline values: CDR1 SGHRS, CDR2 YFSETQ. The V and J ends lost 2 bases and 5 bases respectively, with 13 bases between them. The CDR3 sequence is CASSFSGGDETQYF. CDR3 nucleotides: TGCGCCAGCAGCTTCTCGGGGGGCGATGAGACCCAGTACTTC.

This clonotype was counted only a few times. The rearrangement uses TRBV12-3 or TRBV12-4 and TRBJ2-7, with a weak D call TRBD1 (6 bases). The CDR3 is 13 residues long. Trimming left V 7 bases short and J 3 bases short, with 13 bases between. DNA for the CDR3: TGTGCCAGCAAGGAGACAGGACTCTACGAGCAGTACTTC. Its protein product is CASKETGLYEQYF.

V and J are TRBV10-2 and TRBJ2-5, with D possibly matching TRBD1 (5 bases). The CDR3 consists of 12 residues. CDR1 WSHSY and CDR2 SAAADI come from the germline V gene. Trimming removed 6 bases from V and 11 bases from J, with 16 bases in between. This CDR3 reads CASREQGGEQYF. CDR3 nucleotides: TGCGCCAGCAGGGAGCAGGGTGGAGAGCAGTACTTC.

This clonotype showed up just once. V gene TRBV7-3 combines with J gene TRBJ1-1; D is perhaps TRBD1 (6 bases). This CDR3 contains 14 residues. Per germline, CDR1 SGHTA and CDR2 FQGTGA. V was clipped by 5 bases and J by 3 bases, with 13 bases between them. The CDR3 nucleotides are TGTGCCAGCAGCCAAGCAGGGGTTGACACTGAAGCTTTCTTT. Its protein is CASSQAGVDTEAFF. Variable domain in full (rest from reference TRBV7-3 and TRBJ1-1): GAGVSQTPSNKVTEKGKYVELRCDPISGHTALYWYRQSLGQGPEFLIYFQGTGAADDSGLPNDRFFAVRPEGSVSTLKIQRTERGDSAVYLCASSQAGVDTEAFFGQGTRLTVV.

Here the CDR3 reads CASSGTRGTQYF. CDR3 sequence (DNA): TGTGCCAGCAGCGGGACTAGAGGGACCCAGTACTTC. The chain recombines TRBV7-9 with TRBJ2-5, with 8 bases fitting TRBD2. The CDR3 runs 12 residues. CDR1 and CDR2 from the germline V gene are SEHNR and FQNEAQ (reference sequence). V trimming: 5 bases; J trimming: 7 bases; junction bases outside the gene matches: 3.

This clonotype was seen just once. The chain recombines TRBV29-1 with TRBJ1-1; D may be TRBD1 (5 bases). V lost 8 bases and J lost 0, with 10 bases in between. Germline assignment: CDR1 SQVTM and CDR2 ANQGSEA. The CDR3 length is 12 residues. The DNA for the CDR3 is TGCAGCATTTCGGACATGAACACTGAAGCTTTCTTT. Translated, it gives CSISDMNTEAFF.

This clonotype was recorded many times. The chain uses TRBV2 and TRBJ1-5; 7 bases are a match to TRBD1. V dropped 8 bases and J dropped 2; count of bases not matched to a gene: 12. This CDR3 has 16 residues. CDR1 SNHLY and CDR2 FYNNEI come from the germline V gene. In DNA form, the CDR3 reads TGTGCCAGCGCGACAGGGAATTTAATTGGCAATCAGCCCCAGCATTTT. Protein product: CASATGNLIGNQPQHF.

The V gene is TRBV7-2, the J gene TRBJ2-7; D is ambiguous. Germline V gene sequence: CDR1 SGHTA, CDR2 FQGNSA. V was trimmed by 7 bases and J by 4 bases, leaving 17 bases between them. The CDR3 has 14 residues. The CDR3 protein is CASTRTSFDYEQYF. In DNA form, the CDR3 reads TGTGCCAGCACCCGAACCTCTTTTGATTACGAGCAGTACTTC.

This clonotype came up many times. The rearrangement uses TRBV24-1 and TRBJ2-5, with TRBD2 as a possible D gene (5 bases). The V end was cut by 5 bases, the J end by 1 base, with 10 bases between. From germline, CDR1 is KGHDR and CDR2 SFDVKD. The CDR3 totals 14 residues. The CDR3 nucleotides are TGTGCCACCAGTGGTGGAGGAACCCAAGAGACCCAGTACTTC. Protein sequence: CATSGGGTQETQYF.

This clonotype appeared many times. The chain carries TRBV29-1 and TRBJ1-2; the D is unclear. CDR1 and CDR2 (germline): SQVTM, ANQGSEA. Trimming pared 7 bases from V and 4 bases from J, leaving 19 bases between. This CDR3 is 14 amino acids long. The CDR3 sequence: CSAAVGESGYGYTF. The CDR3, as DNA: TGCAGCGCCGCCGTCGGGGAGTCCGGCTATGGCTACACCTTC.

A few counts support this clonotype. V is TRBV7-9 and J is TRBJ2-7, with 11 positions matching TRBD2. This CDR3 contains 16 residues. Germline-derived CDR1 and CDR2 are SEHNR and FQNEAQ (reference sequence). V shed 4 bases and J 2 bases; nucleotides not matched to a gene: 7. The CDR3 region is CASSWTPGLAAYEQYF. The CDR3 nucleotides are TGTGCCAGCAGCTGGACCCCGGGACTAGCGGCCTACGAGCAGTACTTC.

This clonotype turned up a few times. The gene calls are TRBV7-9 and TRBJ2-2; possibly TRBD1 for D (5 bases). The ends were cut back, 1 base at V and 1 base at J, with 13 bases in the middle. The length of the CDR3 is 17 residues. From germline, CDR1 is SEHNR and CDR2 FQNEAQ (reference sequence). The CDR3 nucleotides read TGTGCCAGCAGCTTAGGCCCCTTTCAGGGGAACACCGGGGAGCTGTTTTTT. Protein sequence: CASSLGPFQGNTGELFF. Full variable domain (outside the CDR3, taken from reference TRBV7-9 and TRBJ2-2): DTGVSQNPRHKITKRGQNVTFRCDPISEHNRLYWYRQTLGQGPEFLTYFQNEAQLEKSRLLSDRFSAERPKGSFSTLEIQRTEQGDSAMYLCASSLGPFQGNTGELFFGEGSRLTVL.

This CDR3 reads CASGRTQVGSGNTIYF. The CDR3 nucleotides are TGCGCCAGCGGAAGAACACAGGTCGGCTCTGGAAACACCATATATTTT. J is TRBJ1-3 and V is TRBV5-1; TRBD1 is a possible D gene (5 bases). V lost 7 bases, J lost 0 bases, and 17 bases lay in between. The CDR3 is made up of 16 amino acids. Germline values: CDR1 SGHRS, CDR2 YFSETQ.

Concerning this clonotype itself: A much larger clone differs by one base, so this may be a read error. The chain combines TRBV5-6 with TRBJ1-2, with unresolved D. This CDR3 region has 12 residues. Germline CDR1 reads SGHDT; CDR2 reads YYEEEE. CDR3 residues: CTSMEGIGGYTF. The CDR3 bases are TGTACCAGCATGGAGGGTATTGGCGGCTACACCTTC.

For this clonotype: One base away lies a much larger clone, so this may be a sequencing read error. The chain recombines TRBV7-9 with TRBJ2-7; no clear D. CDR3 length equals 11 residues. V shed 5 bases and J shed 2 bases, with 4 bases lying between them. CDR1 and CDR2 (germline): SEHNR, FQNEAQ (reference sequence). The CDR3 bases are TGTGCCAGCAGCATGACCTACGAGCAGTACTTC. The encoded protein is CASSMTYEQYF.

The chain links TRBV9 to TRBJ1-4, with D hard to call. The CDR3 runs 12 residues. Germline values: CDR1 SGDLS, CDR2 YYNGEE. The V end lost 5 bases, the J end lost 8 bases, and 10 bases lay between the germline ends. The DNA of the CDR3 is TGTGCCAGCAGTTACCCTCAAGAAAAACTGTTTTTT. This encodes CASSYPQEKLFF.

This clonotype has a single count. The V gene is TRBV5-1, the J gene TRBJ2-7, with 12 bases identical to TRBD2. The CDR3 totals 16 residues. Germline trimming cut 4 bases from V and 5 bases from J; bases unmatched to any gene: 10. The germline gives CDR1 SGHRS, CDR2 YFSETQ. The CDR3 protein is CASSLGTSGSSHEQYF. CDR3 DNA: TGCGCCAGCAGCCTCGGGACTAGCGGGTCATCCCACGAGCAGTACTTC.

Notes on this clonotype: One end of the junction fails to match germline, which may point to a read error. The rearrangement links TRBV7-7 to TRBJ2-2; tentatively, D is TRBD2 (5 bases). Germline V gene data show CDR1 as SSHAT and CDR2 as FNYEAQ (reference sequence). The CDR3 has 16 residues. CDR3 nucleotide sequence: TGTGCTAGCAGCTTAGCGTCTTGGTCGAACACCGGGGAGCTGTTTTTT. It codes for CASSLASWSNTGELFF.

There are a few counts of this clonotype. The chain uses TRBV24-1 and TRBJ1-5; D might be TRBD1 (6 bases). V lost 11 bases to trimming and J lost 3 bases, with 16 bases between them. There are 14 residues in the CDR3. Looked up from germline, CDR1 is KGHDR and CDR2 is SFDVKD. The CDR3 nucleotides are TGTGCCAGCACCCTGGGACATTTCAATCAGCCCCAGCATTTT. As protein: CASTLGHFNQPQHF.

A remark on this clonotype: A much larger clonotype is one base distant, so this may be a read error. The chain recombines TRBV11-1 with TRBJ1-1; unclear D gene. This CDR3 spans 11 amino acids. Germline loops: CDR1 SGHAT, CDR2 FQDESV (reference sequence). The chain's CDR3 is CARSAATEAFF. CDR3 bases: TGTGCCCGCAGCGCAGCTACTGAAGCTTTCTTT.

This clonotype was found many times. The chain is built from TRBV7-2 and TRBJ2-7; D may be TRBD2 (6 bases). CDR1 is SGHTA and CDR2 is FQGNSA in the germline V gene. V lost 1 base and J 3 bases, leaving 10 bases between the germline ends. CDR3 length equals 14 residues. Written as DNA, the CDR3 is TGTGCCAGCAGCTTAGACTTTAGCGGCTACGAGCAGTACTTC. It translates to CASSLDFSGYEQYF.

The V call is TRBV7-9, the J call TRBJ1-2; D may be TRBD1 (5 bases). The CDR3 has 14 residues. V was shortened by 5 bases and J by 6 bases, with 16 bases between the two germline ends. Germline V gives CDR1 SEHNR, CDR2 FQNEAQ (reference sequence). The CDR3 DNA reads as TGTGCCAGCAGCCAACTGTGGCAGGGTGATGGCTACACCTTC. Amino acids: CASSQLWQGDGYTF.

On this clonotype itself: One end of the junction fails to match germline, which may point to a read error. This chain joins TRBV15 and TRBJ1-2; 9 bases align to TRBD1. This CDR3 contains 15 residues. The germline V gene has CDR1 LNHNV and CDR2 YYDKDF (reference sequence). CDR3 loop: CAASSAGQGNYGYTF. In nucleotides, the CDR3 is TGTGCCGCCAGCAGTGCGGGACAGGGCAACTATGGCTACACCTTC.

This clonotype was counted only a few times. The junction shows a germline mismatch at one end, possibly a read error. This sequence joins TRBV10-3 and TRBJ2-7; D might be TRBD2 (7 bases). The germline V gene has CDR1 ENHRY and CDR2 SYGVKD. This CDR3 contains 16 residues. The CDR3 here is CASSEVGAGASYEQYF. The CDR3 coding sequence is TGTGCCAGCAGTGAAGTTGGCGCGGGGGCCTCCTACGAGCAGTACTTC.

With regard to this clonotype: A read error may account for a junction end that differs from germline. The rearrangement uses TRBV7-9 and TRBJ2-7, with a tentative D call TRBD2 (6 bases). CDR1 SEHNR and CDR2 FQNEAQ come from the germline V gene (reference sequence). This CDR3 comprises 11 residues. The CDR3 loop is CASRGLYGQYF. CDR3 DNA: TGTGCCAGCAGGGGACTCTACGGGCAGTACTTC.

This sequence joins TRBV15 and TRBJ2-5; TRBD1 might be the D (7 bases). V was cut by 3 bases and J by 5 bases, with 13 bases left in between. CDR3 length: 14 residues. CDR1 is LNHNV and CDR2 is YYDKDF in the germline V gene (reference sequence). CDR3 protein: CATSRSGGWETQYF. In DNA, the CDR3 is TGTGCCACCAGCAGGTCAGGGGGGTGGGAGACCCAGTACTTC.

This clonotype was detected a few times. CDR3 DNA sequence: TGTGCCACCAGTGATACGCGGCAGGGGGGACGCGAGACCCAGTACTTC. Protein sequence: CATSDTRQGGRETQYF. This chain links TRBV24-1 with TRBJ2-5; D is perhaps TRBD1 (7 bases). The CDR3 has 16 amino acids. Germline CDR1 reads KGHDR; CDR2 reads SFDVKD. Trimming left V 3 bases short and J 5 bases short, with 18 bases between.

The chain carries TRBV7-9 and TRBJ2-7; no reliable D call. The V end lost 4 bases, the J end lost 6 bases, and 10 bases lay between the germline ends. The germline V gene has CDR1 SEHNR and CDR2 FQNEAQ (reference sequence). The CDR3 has 12 residues. Here the CDR3 reads CASSSRLLEQYF. The CDR3, as DNA: TGTGCCAGCAGCTCCCGACTTCTCGAGCAGTACTTC.

This sequence joins TRBV7-8 and TRBJ1-4, with 8 bases that match TRBD1. The ends lost 4 bases at V and 4 bases at J; junction bases unmatched: 8. The germline CDR1 and CDR2 sequences are SGHVS and FQNEAQ. The CDR3 is made up of 16 amino acids. The CDR3 DNA is TGTGCCAGCAGCTCCGGACAGGGCTATAGTAATGAAAAACTGTTTTTT. The encoded protein is CASSSGQGYSNEKLFF.

The gene calls are TRBV10-2 and TRBJ1-2; 9 bases align to TRBD1. Trimming took 4 bases from V and 5 from J; bases not matched to a gene: 5. The CDR3 runs to 14 residues. Per germline, CDR1 WSHSY and CDR2 SAAADI. The CDR3 region has the DNA TGCGCCAGCAGTGCCTGGACAGGGGCATATGGCTACACCTTC. It yields the protein CASSAWTGAYGYTF.

The chain employs TRBV7-9 and TRBJ2-7, with D perhaps matching TRBD2 (5 bases). The CDR3 runs 16 residues. The V gene's germline CDR1 is SEHNR and CDR2 FQNEAQ (reference sequence). Trimming shortened V by 1 base and J by 0 bases, and 13 bases separated the two germline ends. Here the CDR3 reads CASSLGGTGYSYEQYF. CDR3 nucleotides: TGTGCCAGCAGCTTAGGAGGAACGGGGTACTCCTACGAGCAGTACTTC.